Below are 25 T cell receptor beta chains sequenced from a single sample in a study of human T cells and chemical hapten exposure. TCRdb processed the 5' RACE reads anew with MiXCR; each CDR3 protein has one entry. The profile shows some 150,000 distinct CDR3 sequences, over 3.5% of them singletons. The total RNA was obtained from whole blood that was not fractionated. These receptors all stem from a female donor in good health.

This clonotype showed up many times. This chain uses TRBV12-3 or TRBV12-4 with TRBJ1-5, with D uncertain. Trimming stripped 3 bases from V and 0 bases from J, with 3 bases between. The CDR3 has 13 residues. The CDR3 reads CASSFRSNQPQHF. The CDR3 DNA follows: TGTGCCAGCAGTTTCCGTAGCAATCAGCCCCAGCATTTT.

This clonotype was counted ten times or more. J is TRBJ2-2 and V is TRBV29-1, with D possibly being TRBD1 (5 bases). The CDR3 is made up of 13 amino acids. Germline lookup yields CDR1 SQVTM and CDR2 ANQGSEA. The V end lost 3 bases, the J end lost 5 bases, and 10 bases lay between the germline ends. The CDR3 sequence is CSVEVGPTGELFF. For the CDR3, the DNA is TGCAGCGTTGAGGTGGGGCCAACCGGGGAGCTGTTTTTT.

Many counts were recorded for this clonotype. This chain joins TRBV5-4 and TRBJ1-5, with D possibly TRBD1 on 5 matching bases. V lost 1 base and J lost 7, with 9 bases in between. The CDR3 loop spans 13 amino acids. Germline CDR1 SGHNT, CDR2 YYREEE (reference sequence). The CDR3 DNA reads as TGTGCCAGCAGCTTGCAAGGGACCCAGCCCCAGCATTTT. Amino acids: CASSLQGTQPQHF.

This clonotype appeared many times. This rearrangement joins TRBV9 to TRBJ2-5; possibly TRBD2 for D (7 bases). The CDR3 totals 16 residues. Trimming stripped 3 bases from V and 0 bases from J, with 15 bases between. Germline lookup yields CDR1 SGDLS and CDR2 YYNGEE. CDR3 amino acids: CASSAGVSGYQETQYF. The CDR3 coding sequence is TGTGCCAGCAGCGCAGGGGTTAGCGGGTACCAAGAGACCCAGTACTTC.

In its sample, this clonotype was seen many times. The chain employs TRBV20-1 and TRBJ1-6; D remains ambiguous. This CDR3 spans 15 amino acids. Germline V lookup: CDR1 DFQATT, CDR2 SNEGSKA (reference sequence). The germline V and J ends were trimmed by 3 bases and 7 bases, with 16 bases remaining between them. The CDR3 coding sequence is TGCAGTGCTAGGGTGGGGTGGGGAGTAAATTCACCCCTCCACTTT. Translated, it gives CSARVGWGVNSPLHF.

This clonotype was found once. The junction does not match germline at one end; this may be a read error. The chain combines TRBV29-1 with TRBJ2-6; the D is unclear. In germline, CDR1 is SQVTM, CDR2 ANQGSEA. This CDR3 is 14 amino acids long. Written as DNA, the CDR3 is TGCAGCGTTGAGGGGTTCTCTGGGTCCAACGTCCTGACTTTC. It encodes CSVEGFSGSNVLTF. The whole variable domain, filled in from reference TRBV29-1 and TRBJ2-6, reads SAVISQKPSRDICQRGTSLTIQCQVDSQVTMMFWYRQQPGQSLTLIATANQGSEATYESGFVIDKFPISRPNLTFSTLTVSNMSPEDSSIYLCSVEGFSGSNVLTFGAGSRLTVL.

This clonotype was seen many times. The J gene is TRBJ2-7, the V gene TRBV28; 8 bases fit TRBD2. Germline V gene sequence: CDR1 MDHEN, CDR2 SYDVKM. With V trimmed by 9 bases and J by 3 bases, 16 bases remained unmatched. The CDR3 extends over 16 amino acids. DNA for the CDR3: TGTGCCAGTCCTCCGACCCGGGGGGGCGAGTACTACGAGCAGTACTTC. This gives the protein CASPPTRGGEYYEQYF.

This clonotype was counted ten times or more. The rearrangement links TRBV25-1 to TRBJ1-2; D might be TRBD1 (5 bases). In germline, CDR1 is MGHDK, CDR2 SYGVNS. This CDR3 is built from 12 residues. Trimming took 4 bases from V and 4 from J, leaving 7 bases between them. CDR3 loop: CASSAGSYGYTF. CDR3 DNA sequence: TGTGCCAGCAGTGCAGGGAGCTATGGCTACACCTTC.

The table lists this clonotype with many counts. V is TRBV20-1 and J is TRBJ1-6; the D is unclear. Per germline, CDR1 DFQATT and CDR2 SNEGSKA (reference sequence). This CDR3 contains 15 residues. V was clipped by 7 bases and J by 6 bases, with 19 bases between them. The CDR3 here is CSGSTPDPANSPLHF. The CDR3, as DNA: TGCAGTGGGTCTACCCCTGACCCTGCTAATTCACCCCTCCACTTT.

In its sample, this clonotype was seen a few times. This chain uses TRBV9 with TRBJ2-2; D is ambiguous. The V end was cut by 1 base, the J end by 6 bases, with 7 bases between. CDR3 length: 13 amino acids. Germline CDR1 SGDLS, CDR2 YYNGEE. The CDR3 is CASSVSGAGELFF. The CDR3 bases are TGTGCCAGCAGCGTATCGGGTGCCGGGGAGCTGTTTTTT.

This clonotype was counted at least ten times. V gene TRBV7-9 combines with J gene TRBJ1-1, with D possibly matching TRBD1 (6 bases). The CDR3 has 13 residues. Germline-derived CDR1 and CDR2 are SEHNR and FQNEAQ (reference sequence). Trimming removed 1 base at V and 4 bases at J, with 7 bases between. The CDR3: CASSLEGGTEAFF. As DNA, the CDR3 is TGTGCCAGCAGCTTAGAAGGGGGCACTGAAGCTTTCTTT.

In this sample, this clonotype turned up many times. The DNA of the CDR3 is TGCAGCGTTGCTTTGACCCGGACAGGCGTCGGGACCCAGTACTTC. Translating gives CSVALTRTGVGTQYF. The V and J genes are TRBV29-1 and TRBJ2-5, with TRBD1 matching over 7 bases. This CDR3 contains 15 residues. Per the germline V gene, CDR1 is SQVTM and CDR2 is ANQGSEA. V shed 4 bases, J shed 7 bases, and the junction held 15 bases outside the gene matches. Complete variable domain (other parts from reference TRBV29-1 and TRBJ2-5): SAVISQKPSRDICQRGTSLTIQCQVDSQVTMMFWYRQQPGQSLTLIATANQGSEATYESGFVIDKFPISRPNLTFSTLTVSNMSPEDSSIYLCSVALTRTGVGTQYFGPGTRLLVL.

This clonotype was seen many times. V usage is TRBV10-3 and J usage is TRBJ2-5; the match to TRBD2 covers 9 bases. Germline values: CDR1 ENHRY, CDR2 SYGVKD. The trim removed 8 bases at V and 4 bases at J, leaving 5 bases unmatched. CDR3 size: 13 residues. The CDR3: CAISSSGVETQYF. For the CDR3, the DNA is TGTGCCATCTCTTCTAGCGGGGTAGAGACCCAGTACTTC.

This chain uses TRBV5-6 with TRBJ1-5; D gene unclear. Trimming pared 3 bases from V and 9 bases from J, leaving 13 bases between. CDR3 size: 13 residues. The germline V gene encodes CDR1 SGHDT and CDR2 YYEEEE. The CDR3 sequence: CASSWAGLGPQHF. The CDR3 coding sequence is TGTGCCAGCAGCTGGGCAGGTTTAGGGCCCCAGCATTTT.

Only a few counts were recorded for this clonotype. V and J are TRBV4-3 and TRBJ1-2; TRBD1 might be the D (6 bases). V gave up 0 bases and J gave up 3 bases, with 11 bases separating them. This CDR3 contains 15 residues. Germline CDR1 and CDR2: LGHNA and YSLEER. The CDR3 sequence: CASSQDTGRDYGYTF. The CDR3 nucleotides are TGCGCCAGCAGCCAAGATACAGGGAGGGACTATGGCTACACCTTC.

There are many counts of this clonotype. J is TRBJ1-6 and V is TRBV12-3 or TRBV12-4; TRBD1 might be the D (5 bases). V lost 0 bases and J 8 bases, leaving 8 bases between the germline ends. This CDR3 has 14 amino acids. In DNA, the CDR3 is TGTGCCAGCAGTTTAGCCAGGGTGGATTCACCCCTCCACTTT. Amino acids: CASSLARVDSPLHF.

This clonotype turned up a few times. Relative to the germline gene, one junction end is altered; a read error may explain this. The rearrangement links TRBV7-9 to TRBJ2-3, with 7 bases fitting TRBD2. The CDR3 loop spans 10 amino acids. In germline, CDR1 is SEHNR, CDR2 FQNEAQ (reference sequence). CDR3 bases: TGTGCCAGCAGCTCATACGAGACTAGCTTT. Residues: CASSSYETSF.

The V and J genes are TRBV2 and TRBJ1-6; possibly TRBD1 for D (5 bases). CDR3 length: 15 residues. V lost 7 bases and J lost 9, with 19 bases in between. Germline CDR1 and CDR2: SNHLY and FYNNEI. CDR3 sequence (DNA): TGTGCCAGCAACCGACTAGGGGCGGTGGGTTCACCCCTCCACTTT. As protein: CASNRLGAVGSPLHF.

This clonotype was seen only a few times. This sequence joins TRBV12-3 or TRBV12-4 and TRBJ2-2; either TRBD1 or TRBD2 may fit D (5 bases each). Between the trimmed V and J ends, which lost 1 base and 0 bases, there was a span of 9 bases. This CDR3 spans 16 amino acids. The CDR3 loop reads CASSLGGAPNTGELFF. The CDR3 DNA reads TGTGCCAGCAGTTTAGGAGGGGCCCCGAACACCGGGGAGCTGTTTTTT.

This clonotype has at least ten counts. The genes are TRBV7-3 and TRBJ1-1; D might be TRBD1 (5 bases). This CDR3 contains 12 residues. The V gene's germline CDR1 is SGHTA and CDR2 FQGTGA. V lost 5 bases to trimming and J lost 11 bases, with 15 bases between them. CDR3 coding DNA: TGTGCCAGCAGCCCAAACGGGGGGTTTGCTTTCTTT. Its protein product is CASSPNGGFAFF.

This clonotype has ten or more counts. The genes are TRBV20-1 and TRBJ2-2; TRBD2 aligns across 11 bases. Losses at the gene ends were 1 base for V and 5 bases for J; bases not matched to a gene: 6. The germline V gene has CDR1 DFQATT and CDR2 SNEGSKA (reference sequence). The CDR3 consists of 16 residues. The CDR3 loop is CSARGLAGGWTGELFF. For the CDR3, the DNA is TGCAGTGCTAGAGGGCTAGCGGGGGGTTGGACCGGGGAGCTGTTTTTT.

This clonotype was seen many times. The chain links TRBV25-1 to TRBJ1-6; D is ambiguous. Germline CDR1 is MGHDK and CDR2 is SYGVNS. Trimming took 4 bases from V and 10 from J, leaving 17 bases between them. The CDR3 extends over 15 amino acids. CDR3 in amino acids: CASSAPGLWASPLHF. Written as DNA, the CDR3 is TGTGCCAGCAGTGCACCGGGCCTCTGGGCATCACCCCTCCACTTT.

This clonotype was seen repeatedly, ten times or more. The J gene is TRBJ2-2, the V gene TRBV14; D gene uncertain. V was shortened by 4 bases and J by 9 bases, with 12 bases between the two germline ends. Germline CDR1 is SGHDN and CDR2 is FVKESK. CDR3 length: 13 residues. The CDR3 spells CASSRKIHRELFF. For the CDR3, the DNA is TGTGCCAGCAGCCGAAAAATACACCGGGAGCTGTTTTTT.

This clonotype was detected ten times or more. CDR3 DNA sequence: TGCAGCGTTGAAGGGGGTATGGGCTTACACTACGAGCAGTACTTC. The encoded protein is CSVEGGMGLHYEQYF. The chain links TRBV29-1 to TRBJ2-7; D gene unclear. V shed 1 base and J shed 3 bases, with 16 bases lying between them. This CDR3 has 15 amino acids. The germline CDR1 and CDR2 sequences are SQVTM and ANQGSEA.

This clonotype has only a few counts. This chain uses TRBV28 with TRBJ1-2; D is perhaps TRBD1 (6 bases). V lost 2 bases to trimming and J lost 8 bases, with 9 bases between them. CDR1 and CDR2 (germline): MDHEN, SYDVKM. CDR3 length: 12 amino acids. CDR3 protein: CASSLVQGGYTF. CDR3 sequence (DNA): TGTGCCAGCAGTTTAGTACAGGGAGGCTACACCTTC.